These 26 T cell receptor beta chains were all obtained from the same sample, sequenced in a study of blood T cell repertoires in COVID-19 (TCRdb year 2020). Library method: the immunoSEQ multiplex PCR assay. Drawn from immuneACCESS, this table holds only the in-frame rearrangements with V and J called that TCRdb kept. Clones are partly lost; checked studies trace under half to an unresolved V gene and leave the rest unexplained. This sample is represented by 250,000 to 350,000 clones; more than 70% of them were singletons. Jointly, the top ten make up roughly 5.3% of the sample. Sequenced: PBMCs or T cells enriched from blood (not recorded which). The receptor set was obtained from a woman aged 25 to 39 who had recovered from COVID-19.

V is TRBV6-6 and J is TRBJ2-1; D gene uncertain. CDR1 and CDR2 (germline): MNHNY, SVGAGI (reference sequence). The length of the CDR3 is 13 residues. V was clipped by 2 bases and J by 4 bases, with 6 bases between them. The CDR3 nucleotides read TGTGCCAGCAGTTACACGGTATACAATGAGCAGTTCTTC. Translated, it gives CASSYTVYNEQFF.

This rearrangement joins TRBV12-5 to TRBJ1-6; D call uncertain. This CDR3 spans 15 amino acids. Trimming removed 1 base from V and 7 bases from J, with 11 bases in between. Germline V gene data show CDR1 as LGHNT and CDR2 as FRNRAP. CDR3 bases: TGTGCTAGTGGTTTGGCAGACACCAGAAATTCACCCCTCCACTTT. It yields the protein CASGLADTRNSPLHF. The full variable domain, in which reference TRBV12-5 and TRBJ1-6 provide the parts outside the CDR3, is DARVTQTPRHKVTEMGQEVTMRCQPILGHNTVFWYRQTMMQGLELLAYFRNRAPLDDSGMPKDRFSAEMPDATLATLKIQPSEPRDSAVYFCASGLADTRNSPLHFGNGTRLTVT.

This clone has a count of ten or more. This chain uses TRBV6-1 with TRBJ2-1; D is possibly TRBD1 (6 bases). This CDR3 contains 15 residues. V was pared by 2 bases and J by 7 bases, with 15 bases between. Per the germline V gene, CDR1 is MNHNS and CDR2 is SASEGT. The CDR3, as DNA: TGTGCCAGCAGTGAAACTGGGGGCTGGGTGAATGAGCAGTTCTTC. This codes for CASSETGGWVNEQFF.

This clone has more than one count but fewer than ten. This chain links TRBV19 with TRBJ1-5; 7 nucleotides agree with TRBD1. Germline CDR1 is LNHDA and CDR2 is SQIVND (reference sequence). This CDR3 is 17 amino acids long. With V trimmed by 7 bases and J by 5 bases, 17 bases remained unmatched. DNA of the CDR3: TGTGCCAGTAAAAGCGCCAGACAGGGAATGGGGGATCAGCCCCAGCATTTT. This sequence encodes CASKSARQGMGDQPQHF.

The chain uses TRBV19 and TRBJ1-5; 10 bases are a match to TRBD1. Per germline, CDR1 LNHDA and CDR2 SQIVND (reference sequence). The junction had 7 bases not matched to a gene; V was cut back by 4 bases and J by 1 base. The CDR3 extends over 17 amino acids. The CDR3 sequence: CASSTRQGAMSNQPQHF. The CDR3 DNA reads as TGTGCCAGTAGTACGCGACAGGGGGCTATGAGCAATCAGCCCCAGCATTTT. Full variable domain (outside the CDR3, taken from reference TRBV19 and TRBJ1-5): DGGITQSPKYLFRKEGQNVTLSCEQNLNHDAMYWYRQDPGQGLRLIYYSQIVNDFQKGDIAEGYSVSREKKESFPLTVTSAQKNPTAFYLCASSTRQGAMSNQPQHFGDGTRLSIL.

The chain carries TRBV5-1 and TRBJ2-6; no definite D call. V lost 5 bases and J lost 1, with 13 bases in between. The CDR3 is 16 amino acids. Germline CDR1 and CDR2: SGHRS and YFSETQ. CDR3 in amino acids: CASREKVGSGANVLTF. Here the CDR3 DNA reads TGCGCCAGCAGGGAAAAAGTCGGGTCTGGGGCCAACGTCCTGACTTTC.

In this sample, this clone turned up once. The V call is TRBV25-1, the J call TRBJ1-5; D perhaps matches TRBD1 (5 bases). This CDR3 has 16 residues. Deletions cut 1 base from V and 2 bases from J, with 12 bases between. Germline V gene sequence: CDR1 MGHDK, CDR2 SYGVNS. The CDR3 DNA follows: TGTGCCAGCAGTGAATCCGGTTTAGGGGGCAATCAGCCCCAGCATTTT. Translation: CASSESGLGGNQPQHF. The variable domain in full, completed from reference TRBV25-1 and TRBJ1-5, reads EADIYQTPRYLVIGTGKKITLECSQTMGHDKMYWYQQDPGMELHLIHYSYGVNSTEKGDLSSESTVSRIRTEHFPLTLESARPSHTSQYLCASSESGLGGNQPQHFGDGTRLSIL.

The V and J genes are TRBV9 and TRBJ1-4, with 11 bases fitting TRBD1. With 0 bases clipped from V and 7 bases from J, the junction kept 2 bases outside the gene matches. The CDR3 is 15 residues long. Germline CDR1 reads SGDLS; CDR2 reads YYNGEE. The CDR3 DNA reads as TGTGCCAGCAGCGTAGCCGGGACAGGGGGTGAAAAACTGTTTTTT. This codes for CASSVAGTGGEKLFF.

For the CDR3, the DNA is TGTGCCAGCAACGGACAGACGTACAATGAGCAGTTCTTC. This encodes CASNGQTYNEQFF. The rearrangement links TRBV2 to TRBJ2-1, with D possibly TRBD1 on 6 matching bases. Germline V lookup: CDR1 SNHLY, CDR2 FYNNEI. V was trimmed by 7 bases and J by 4 bases, leaving 11 bases between them. CDR3 size: 13 residues.

This chain connects TRBV6-1 to TRBJ1-4, with unresolved D. V lost 2 bases and J lost 8, with 15 bases in between. The CDR3 contains 15 residues. CDR1 is MNHNS, CDR2 SASEGT, per germline. CDR3 sequence reads: CASSELRAGPEKLFF. In nucleotides, the CDR3 is TGTGCCAGCAGTGAACTGAGGGCAGGTCCAGAAAAACTGTTTTTT.

V is TRBV5-1 and J is TRBJ2-5; TRBD2 is a possible D gene (5 bases). The germline V gene encodes CDR1 SGHRS and CDR2 YFSETQ. The V and J ends lost 4 bases and 1 base respectively, with 14 bases between them. This CDR3 has 15 residues. CDR3 nucleotide sequence: TGCGCCAGCAGCCGCTCGGCGGGTCGCCAAGAGACCCAGTACTTC. This translates into CASSRSAGRQETQYF.

The chain has TRBV19 and TRBJ1-1, with D maybe TRBD1 (5 bases). CDR3 length equals 13 residues. V was trimmed by 3 bases and J by 5 bases, leaving 10 bases between them. In germline, CDR1 is LNHDA, CDR2 SQIVND (reference sequence). The CDR3 DNA is TGTGCCAGTAGTATGGAGGGGAGAACTGAAGCTTTCTTT. This gives the protein CASSMEGRTEAFF.

The chain has TRBV5-1 and TRBJ2-3; 7 positions agree with TRBD1. Germline lookup yields CDR1 SGHRS and CDR2 YFSETQ. The length of the CDR3 is 13 residues. Losses at the gene ends were 5 bases for V and 1 base for J; bases not matched to a gene: 1. The CDR3 reads CASSTGGTDTQYF. CDR3 bases: TGCGCCAGCAGTACAGGGGGCACAGATACGCAGTATTTT.

The chain joins TRBV5-4 to TRBJ1-6, with TRBD1 identical over 9 bases. This CDR3 comprises 16 residues. Germline V gene lookup returns CDR1 SGHNT and CDR2 YYREEE (reference sequence). V lost 4 bases and J lost 7; bases outside the gene matches: 9. This chain's CDR3 is CASSLGQGKQNSPLHF. DNA of the CDR3: TGTGCCAGCAGCCTCGGACAGGGGAAGCAGAATTCACCCCTCCACTTT.

The chain is built from TRBV2 and TRBJ1-1, with D possibly matching TRBD1 (5 bases). The CDR3 loop spans 15 amino acids. Germline loops: CDR1 SNHLY, CDR2 FYNNEI. Trimming shortened V by 2 bases and J by 5 bases, and 15 bases separated the two germline ends. Written as DNA, the CDR3 is TGTGCCAGCAGTGAAAAGGGGCTGGGTTGGACTGAAGCTTTCTTT. Protein sequence: CASSEKGLGWTEAFF.

The rearrangement links TRBV7-2 to TRBJ1-2, with D possibly being TRBD1 (5 bases). Germline V gene lookup returns CDR1 SGHTA and CDR2 FQGNSA. V was pared by 0 bases and J by 7 bases, with 12 bases between. The CDR3 contains 14 residues. In DNA form, the CDR3 reads TGTGCCAGCAGCTTAGCTAGGCAGGGTAGTGGCTACACCTTC. This gives the protein CASSLARQGSGYTF.

This clone was observed many times. V and J are TRBV6-4 and TRBJ2-2, with 11 bases identical to TRBD2. Germline trimming cut 7 bases from V and 6 bases from J; bases unmatched to any gene: 13. CDR3 length equals 17 residues. The germline V gene encodes CDR1 MRHNA and CDR2 SNTAGT. The DNA for the CDR3 is TGTGCCAGCAAACGGGCTAGCGGGGGGACTGACGCCGGGGAGCTGTTTTTT. It is translated as CASKRASGGTDAGELFF.

The rearrangement joins TRBV20-1 to TRBJ1-1, with a tentative D call TRBD1 (5 bases). The germline gives CDR1 DFQATT, CDR2 SNEGSKA (reference sequence). The CDR3 sequence is 13 residues long. V was shortened by 3 bases and J by 4 bases, with 12 bases between the two germline ends. CDR3 region: CSASWGVGTEAFF. For the CDR3, the DNA is TGCAGTGCTAGTTGGGGGGTCGGCACTGAAGCTTTCTTT.

The chain employs TRBV7-8 and TRBJ1-1; D is ambiguous. CDR1 is SGHVS, CDR2 FQNEAQ, per germline. The CDR3 runs to 14 residues. Between the trimmed V and J ends, which lost 5 bases and 5 bases, there was a span of 15 bases. CDR3 nucleotides: TGTGCCAGCAGCCCCATGCAGGTTGGGACTGAAGCTTTCTTT. Residues: CASSPMQVGTEAFF.

The gene calls are TRBV4-1 and TRBJ1-1, with D hard to call. This CDR3 is 14 amino acids long. V lost 0 bases, J lost 5 bases, and 10 bases lay in between. Germline V gives CDR1 MGHRA, CDR2 YSYEKL. The CDR3 DNA reads as TGCGCCAGCAGCCAAGATCGGGGTGGAACTGAAGCTTTCTTT. This encodes CASSQDRGGTEAFF.

The chain couples TRBV5-1 to TRBJ1-1; D not resolved. This CDR3 is built from 13 residues. Germline V gene sequence: CDR1 SGHRS, CDR2 YFSETQ. V was pared by 0 bases and J by 4 bases, with 7 bases between. For the CDR3, the DNA is TGCGCCAGCAGCTTGGCCGAGGCCACTGAAGCTTTCTTT. Translating it yields CASSLAEATEAFF.

The V call is TRBV10-3, the J call TRBJ2-7; D call uncertain. Germline loops: CDR1 ENHRY, CDR2 SYGVKD. The V and J ends lost 6 bases and 1 base respectively, with 7 bases between them. The CDR3 spans 12 residues. The CDR3 DNA is TGTGCCATCAGCGCACGGTCCTACGAGCAGTACTTC. It yields the protein CAISARSYEQYF.

The chain combines TRBV11-2 with TRBJ1-1; tentatively, D is TRBD1 (5 bases). Germline-derived CDR1 and CDR2 are SGHAT and FQNNGV. Trimming shortened V by 4 bases and J by 6 bases, and 15 bases separated the two germline ends. The CDR3 extends over 14 amino acids. This CDR3 is CASSSYPGTAEAFF. Here the CDR3 DNA reads TGTGCCAGCAGCTCCTATCCAGGGACTGCTGAAGCTTTCTTT.

The V gene is TRBV7-8, the J gene TRBJ1-5, with TRBD1 matching over 9 bases. V gave up 4 bases and J gave up 2 bases; unmatched junction bases: 6. The CDR3 is made up of 16 amino acids. In germline, CDR1 is SGHVS, CDR2 FQNEAQ. CDR3 bases: TGTGCCAGCAGCTGGGACAGGGAAATCGGCAATCAGCCCCAGCATTTT. It codes for CASSWDREIGNQPQHF.

This chain connects TRBV3-1 (or the pseudogene TRBV3-2) to TRBJ1-4, with a possible D match to TRBD1 (5 bases). The CDR3 runs 16 residues. CDR1 and CDR2 (germline): LGHDT, YNNKEL (reference sequence). Trimming removed 0 bases from V and 6 bases from J, with 14 bases in between. CDR3 nucleotide sequence: TGTGCCAGCAGCCAAGATTTGGGGCCTAGGTATGAAAAACTGTTTTTT. This gives the protein CASSQDLGPRYEKLFF.

This clone was detected only a few times. The gene calls are TRBV2 and TRBJ1-6; 10 bases line up with TRBD1. This CDR3 region has 14 residues. The trim removed 5 bases at V and 8 bases at J, leaving 3 bases unmatched. Looked up from germline, CDR1 is SNHLY and CDR2 is FYNNEI. CDR3 amino acids: CASSLDRGHSPLHF. The DNA for the CDR3 is TGTGCCAGCAGTTTAGACAGGGGGCATTCACCCCTCCACTTT.